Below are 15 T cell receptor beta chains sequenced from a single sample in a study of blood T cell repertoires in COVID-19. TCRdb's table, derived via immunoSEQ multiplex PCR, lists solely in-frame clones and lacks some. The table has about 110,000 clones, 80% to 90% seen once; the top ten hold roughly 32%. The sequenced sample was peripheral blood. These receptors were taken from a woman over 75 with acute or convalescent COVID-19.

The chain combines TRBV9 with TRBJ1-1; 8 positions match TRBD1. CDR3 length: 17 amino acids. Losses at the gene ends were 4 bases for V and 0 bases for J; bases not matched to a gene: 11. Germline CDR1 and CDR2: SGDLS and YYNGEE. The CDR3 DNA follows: TGTGCCAGCAGCCCTCGGACAGGGACCCATATGAACACTGAAGCTTTCTTT. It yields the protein CASSPRTGTHMNTEAFF.

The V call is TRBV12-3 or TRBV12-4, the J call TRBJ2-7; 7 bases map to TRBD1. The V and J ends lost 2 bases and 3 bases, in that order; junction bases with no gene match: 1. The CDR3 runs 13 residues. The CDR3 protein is CASSLRGLYEQYF. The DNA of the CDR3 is TGTGCCAGCAGTTTAAGGGGGCTCTACGAGCAGTACTTC.

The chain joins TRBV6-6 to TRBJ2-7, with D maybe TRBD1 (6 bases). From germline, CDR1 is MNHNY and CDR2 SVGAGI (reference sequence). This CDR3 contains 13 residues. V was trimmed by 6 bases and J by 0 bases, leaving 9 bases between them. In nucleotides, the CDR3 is TGTGCCAGCAGGGGGACATCCTCCTACGAGCAGTACTTC. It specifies CASRGTSSYEQYF.

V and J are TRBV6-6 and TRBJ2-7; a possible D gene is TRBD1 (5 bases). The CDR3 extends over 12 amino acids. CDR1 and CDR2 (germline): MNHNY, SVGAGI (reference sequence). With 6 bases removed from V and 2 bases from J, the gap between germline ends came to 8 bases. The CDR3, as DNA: TGTGCCAGCAGAGGGGTAACCTACGAGCAGTACTTC. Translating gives CASRGVTYEQYF.

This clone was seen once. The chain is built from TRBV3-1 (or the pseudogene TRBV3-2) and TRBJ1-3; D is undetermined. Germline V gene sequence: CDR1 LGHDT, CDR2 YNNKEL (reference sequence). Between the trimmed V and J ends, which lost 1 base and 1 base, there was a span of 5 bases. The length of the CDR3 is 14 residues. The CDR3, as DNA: TGTGCCAGCAGCCAAGTAGAATCTGGAAACACCATATATTTT. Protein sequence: CASSQVESGNTIYF.

For the CDR3, the DNA is TGTGCCAGCAGCCCTCGGGGGTACTCCTACAATGAGCAGTTCTTC. Translating gives CASSPRGYSYNEQFF. The J gene is TRBJ2-1, the V gene TRBV5-4, with D perhaps matching TRBD2 (6 bases). V lost 4 bases, J lost 0 bases, and 11 bases lay in between. Per the germline V gene, CDR1 is SGHNT and CDR2 is YYREEE (reference sequence). This CDR3 spans 15 amino acids. Drawing the rest from reference TRBV5-4 and TRBJ2-1, the complete variable domain is ETGVTQSPTHLIKTRGQQVTLRCSSQSGHNTVSWYQQALGQGPQFIFQYYREEENGRGNFPPRFSGLQFPNYSSELNVNALELDDSALYLCASSPRGYSYNEQFFGPGTRLTVL.

CDR3 nucleotide sequence: TGTGCCAGTAGTAGGACAGGGGAAACGGGTTCACCCCTCCACTTT. This codes for CASSRTGETGSPLHF. The V call is TRBV19, the J call TRBJ1-6; TRBD1 agrees at 9 bases. Germline CDR1 and CDR2: LNHDA and SQIVND (reference sequence). Losses at the gene ends were 4 bases for V and 9 bases for J; bases not matched to a gene: 7. The CDR3 is 15 residues long.

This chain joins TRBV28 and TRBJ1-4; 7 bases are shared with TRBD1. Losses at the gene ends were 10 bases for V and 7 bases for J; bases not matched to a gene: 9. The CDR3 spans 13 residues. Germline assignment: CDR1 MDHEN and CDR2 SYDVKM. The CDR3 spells CATSGRGFEKLFF. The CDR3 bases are TGTGCCACTTCGGGCAGGGGGTTTGAAAAACTGTTTTTT.

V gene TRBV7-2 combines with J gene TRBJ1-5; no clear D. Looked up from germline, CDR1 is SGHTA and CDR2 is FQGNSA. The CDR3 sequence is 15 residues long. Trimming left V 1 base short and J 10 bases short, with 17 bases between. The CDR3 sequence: CASSLERSTVFPQHF. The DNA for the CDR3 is TGTGCCAGCAGCTTAGAGAGGTCGACGGTCTTCCCCCAGCATTTT.

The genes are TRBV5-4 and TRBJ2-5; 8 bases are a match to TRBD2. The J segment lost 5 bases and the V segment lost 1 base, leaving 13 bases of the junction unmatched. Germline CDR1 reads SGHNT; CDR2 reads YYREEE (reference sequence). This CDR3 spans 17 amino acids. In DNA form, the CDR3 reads TGTGCCAGCAGCTTGATTTCGGGGGGGCCCCGGGAGGAGACCCAGTACTTC. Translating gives CASSLISGGPREETQYF. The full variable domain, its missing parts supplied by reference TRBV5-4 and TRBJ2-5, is ETGVTQSPTHLIKTRGQQVTLRCSSQSGHNTVSWYQQALGQGPQFIFQYYREEENGRGNFPPRFSGLQFPNYSSELNVNALELDDSALYLCASSLISGGPREETQYFGPGTRLLVL.

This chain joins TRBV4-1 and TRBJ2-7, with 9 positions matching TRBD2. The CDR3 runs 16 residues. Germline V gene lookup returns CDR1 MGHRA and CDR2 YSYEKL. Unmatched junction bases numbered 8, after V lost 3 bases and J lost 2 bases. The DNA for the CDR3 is TGCGCCAGCAGCCACCCCCCTAGCGGGGCGACCTACGAGCAGTACTTC. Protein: CASSHPPSGATYEQYF.

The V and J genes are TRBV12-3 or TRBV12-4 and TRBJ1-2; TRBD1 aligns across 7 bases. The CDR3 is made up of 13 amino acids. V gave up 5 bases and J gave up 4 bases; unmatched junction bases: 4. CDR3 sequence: CASSLQGSYGYTF. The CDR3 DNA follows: TGTGCCAGCAGTCTACAGGGGTCCTATGGCTACACCTTC.

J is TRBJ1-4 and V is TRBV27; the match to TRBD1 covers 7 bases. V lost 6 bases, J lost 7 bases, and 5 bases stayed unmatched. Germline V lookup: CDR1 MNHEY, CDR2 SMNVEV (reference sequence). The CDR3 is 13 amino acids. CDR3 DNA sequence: TGTGCCAGCAGACCAGGGGGAGTTGAAAAACTGTTTTTT. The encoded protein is CASRPGGVEKLFF.

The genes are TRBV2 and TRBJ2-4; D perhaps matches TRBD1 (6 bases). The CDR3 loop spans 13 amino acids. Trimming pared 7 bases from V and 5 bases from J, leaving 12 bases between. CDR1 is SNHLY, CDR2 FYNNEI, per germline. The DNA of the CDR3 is TGTGCCAGCAAAGGGACACCAGAAAACATTCAGTACTTC. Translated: CASKGTPENIQYF.

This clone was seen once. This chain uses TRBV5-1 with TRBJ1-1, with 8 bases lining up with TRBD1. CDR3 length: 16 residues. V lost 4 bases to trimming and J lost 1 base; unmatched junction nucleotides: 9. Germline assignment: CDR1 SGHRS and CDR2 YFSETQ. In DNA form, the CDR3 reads TGCGCCAGCAGCCCCTACCCCGGGACAGGGAACACTGAAGCTTTCTTT. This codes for CASSPYPGTGNTEAFF.